The T cell receptor (beta chain) described here comes from a study of CD8 T cells in ankylosing spondylitis. TCRdb fed the 5' RACE reads into MiXCR, producing one record per CDR3 protein. The sample carries about 440,000 distinct CDR3 sequences, approximately 17% recorded once. V was pared by 3 bases and J by 5 bases, with 22 bases between. Germline CDR1 DFQATT, CDR2 SNEGSKA (reference sequence). This CDR3 contains 17 residues. The sample holds one count of this clonotype. What it recognizes is unknown. The study, taken as a whole, reports: Significantly higher representation of disease-linked clones was reported for matched ankylosing spondylitis synovial fluid. Reports of some motif variants in reactive arthritis synovial fluid and blood predate this one. A TCR beta motif of about 8 highly homologous variants appeared characteristic of ankylosing spondylitis blood.

The receptor's source is a male donor with ankylosing spondylitis. The chain links TRBV20-1 to TRBJ2-2; maybe TRBD1 (6 bases). Material for sequencing was blood, either unsorted or a sorted T cell fraction (not recorded which). The CDR3 DNA reads as TGCAGTGCTAGTAGCCGGGGACAAGGGTGGGTAACCGGGGAGCTGTTTTTT. It codes for CSASSRGQGWVTGELFF.